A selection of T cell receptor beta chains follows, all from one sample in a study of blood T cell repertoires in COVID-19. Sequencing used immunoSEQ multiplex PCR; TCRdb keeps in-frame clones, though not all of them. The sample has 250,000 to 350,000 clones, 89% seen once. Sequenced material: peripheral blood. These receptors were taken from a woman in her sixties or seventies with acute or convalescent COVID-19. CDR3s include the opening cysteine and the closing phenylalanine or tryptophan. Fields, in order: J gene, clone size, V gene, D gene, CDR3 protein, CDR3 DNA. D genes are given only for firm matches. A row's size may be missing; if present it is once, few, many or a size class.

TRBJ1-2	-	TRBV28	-	CASSPMGLDYGYTF	TGTGCCAGCAGTCCGATGGGACTGGACTATGGCTACACCTTC
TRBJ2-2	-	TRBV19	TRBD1	CASSLRGRPGELFF	TGTGCCAGTAGTCTCAGGGGGCGCCCCGGGGAGCTGTTTTTT
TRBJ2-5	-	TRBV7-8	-	CASSLLARQETQYF	TGTGCCAGCAGCTTATTAGCGAGACAAGAGACCCAGTACTTC
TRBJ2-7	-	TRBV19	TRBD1	CASSTTGQGRASEQYF	TGTGCCAGTAGTACTACGGGACAGGGGAGGGCCTCCGAGCAGTACTTC
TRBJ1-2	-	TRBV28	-	CASSPPGAYGYTF	TGTGCCAGCAGTCCCCCGGGAGCATATGGCTACACCTTC
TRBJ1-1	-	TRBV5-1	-	CASSLGRGTSTEAFF	TGCGCCAGCAGCTTGGGTAGGGGGACCTCCACTGAAGCTTTCTTT
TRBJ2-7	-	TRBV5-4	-	CASSLDRFSYEQYF	TGTGCCAGCAGCTTGGATAGATTCTCCTACGAGCAGTACTTC
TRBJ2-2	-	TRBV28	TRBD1	CASRSGQTRTGELFF	TGTGCCAGCAGATCGGGACAGACAAGGACCGGGGAGCTGTTTTTT
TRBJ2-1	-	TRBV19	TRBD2	CASSVTGGRGEQFF	TGTGCCAGTAGCGTCACGGGGGGGCGGGGTGAGCAGTTCTTC
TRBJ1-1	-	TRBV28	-	CASPPGGLLNTEAFF	TGTGCCAGCCCCCCTGGCGGACTCCTGAACACTGAAGCTTTCTTT
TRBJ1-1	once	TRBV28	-	CASNQKNTEAFF	TGTGCCAGCAATCAGAAGAACACTGAAGCTTTCTTT
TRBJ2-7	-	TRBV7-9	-	CASSPEGGEQYF	TGTGCCAGCAGTCCCGAGGGCGGAGAGCAGTACTTC
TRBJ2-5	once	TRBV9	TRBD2	CASSVDGRTSVQETQYF	TGTGCCAGCAGCGTAGATGGGAGGACTAGCGTGCAAGAGACCCAGTACTTC
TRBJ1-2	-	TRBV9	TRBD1	CASSAETGGNYGYTF	TGTGCCAGCAGCGCAGAGACAGGGGGGAACTATGGCTACACCTTC
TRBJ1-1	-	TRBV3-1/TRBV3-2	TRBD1	CASSPYRLQGALLTEAFF	TGTGCCAGCAGCCCCTACCGCCTTCAGGGGGCGCTTCTCACTGAAGCTTTCTTT
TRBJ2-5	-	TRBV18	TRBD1	CASSPQGTGLETQYF	TGTGCCAGCTCACCACAAGGGACAGGGTTAGAGACCCAGTACTTC